Shown below are 29 T cell receptor beta chains from a single sample sequenced in a study of cytomegalovirus exposure and HLA in healthy donors. It was with 60 Vbeta and 13 Jbeta primers that the PCR ran. Assay used: immunoSEQ multiplex PCR; TCRdb lists only in-frame clones, some missing. This table holds 130,000 to 150,000 clones, about 82% found once. The sequenced sample was PBMCs. These receptors all stem from a woman aged 40 to 50 in good health and CMV-seropositive.

This sequence joins TRBV4-3 and TRBJ1-4; 7 positions match TRBD1. V was clipped by 0 bases and J by 5 bases; unmatched bases: 6. CDR3 length: 16 amino acids. Germline V gene lookup returns CDR1 LGHNA and CDR2 YSLEER. The CDR3 protein is CASSQDGSRGNEKLFF. The CDR3 DNA follows: TGCGCCAGCAGCCAAGATGGTTCCAGGGGGAATGAAAAACTGTTTTTT.

The V call is TRBV18, the J call TRBJ2-7; the match to TRBD1 covers 7 bases. Germline trimming cut 6 bases from V and 4 bases from J; bases unmatched to any gene: 15. Germline V gene data show CDR1 as KGHSH and CDR2 as LQKENI. This CDR3 spans 16 amino acids. The CDR3 region has the DNA TGTGCCAGCTCCCTTATAGGGGGCTCCCGACCTTACGAGCAGTACTTC. It yields the protein CASSLIGGSRPYEQYF.

The chain carries TRBV4-1 and TRBJ1-2; 7 nucleotides line up with TRBD1. The CDR3 totals 13 residues. CDR1 is MGHRA and CDR2 is YSYEKL in the germline V gene. V was clipped by 6 bases and J by 3 bases; unmatched bases: 4. CDR3 in amino acids: CASSPDRDYGYTF. Written as DNA, the CDR3 is TGCGCCAGCAGTCCCGACAGGGACTATGGCTACACCTTC.

The gene calls are TRBV27 and TRBJ2-6, with 9 positions matching TRBD1. Germline assignment: CDR1 MNHEY and CDR2 SMNVEV (reference sequence). The V and J ends lost 5 bases and 2 bases, in that order; junction bases with no gene match: 7. The CDR3 totals 17 residues. In nucleotides, the CDR3 is TGTGCCAGCAGTACCCGACAGGGGGAAGCTGGGGCCAACGTCCTGACTTTC. This codes for CASSTRQGEAGANVLTF.

The chain uses TRBV7-9 and TRBJ1-2; a weak D match, TRBD1 (5 bases). This CDR3 is 12 amino acids long. V lost 7 bases to trimming and J lost 5 bases, with 11 bases between them. Germline lookup yields CDR1 SEHNR and CDR2 FQNEAQ (reference sequence). CDR3 sequence (DNA): TGTGCCAGCACCGGGGGGGGATATGGCTACACCTTC. Its protein product is CASTGGGYGYTF.

The CDR3, as DNA: TGTGCCAGCTCACCATCGCAGTCCTACGAGCAGTACTTC. Amino acid sequence: CASSPSQSYEQYF. The chain links TRBV18 to TRBJ2-7; D is ambiguous. The germline V gene has CDR1 KGHSH and CDR2 LQKENI. This CDR3 has 13 residues. V lost 2 bases, J lost 1 base, and 6 bases lay in between.

The rearrangement links TRBV7-2 to TRBJ2-7, with a possible D match to TRBD2 (6 bases). Deletions cut 7 bases from V and 5 bases from J, with 21 bases between. Germline loops: CDR1 SGHTA, CDR2 FQGNSA. The CDR3 length is 15 residues. The CDR3 DNA sequence: TGTGCCAGCACTAGGGACTCGATGAGGGGCAACGAGCAGTACTTC. Translated, it gives CASTRDSMRGNEQYF.

The rearrangement links TRBV18 to TRBJ2-3; maybe TRBD2 (5 bases). This CDR3 has 15 residues. V was cut by 10 bases and J by 4 bases, with 21 bases left in between. Germline values: CDR1 KGHSH, CDR2 LQKENI. This chain's CDR3 is CATRQAHGDPDTQYF. The CDR3 DNA reads as TGTGCCACCAGGCAGGCGCACGGGGATCCAGATACGCAGTATTTT.

In regard to this clone: At the DNA level, this CDR3 is encoded by other sequences in the same sample as well. In DNA form, the CDR3 reads TGTGCCAGCAGCTTGGGACAGGGGTCCTACGAGCAGTACTTC. Encoded protein: CASSLGQGSYEQYF. V and J are TRBV5-4 and TRBJ2-7; 8 bases agree with TRBD1. Trimming removed 0 bases from V and 1 base from J; junction bases left unmatched: 0. The CDR3 has 14 residues. Germline V gene sequence: CDR1 SGHNT, CDR2 YYREEE (reference sequence).

V is TRBV27 and J is TRBJ2-1, with 10 nucleotides matching TRBD1. CDR1 MNHEY and CDR2 SMNVEV come from the germline V gene (reference sequence). The ends lost 7 bases at V and 5 bases at J; junction bases unmatched: 5. The CDR3 totals 14 residues. In DNA form, the CDR3 reads TGTGCCAGCACGAGACAGGGGGCCCACAATGAGCAGTTCTTC. Translating gives CASTRQGAHNEQFF.

The chain couples TRBV28 to TRBJ1-3; D unresolved. CDR3 length equals 15 residues. Trimming shortened V by 1 base and J by 0 bases, and 7 bases separated the two germline ends. Germline CDR1 and CDR2: MDHEN and SYDVKM. CDR3 in DNA: TGTGCCAGCAGTTTATCTTGGGCCTCTGGAAACACCATATATTTT. It is translated as CASSLSWASGNTIYF.

The genes are TRBV7-3 and TRBJ2-3, with TRBD2 matching 11 bases. V was clipped by 5 bases and J by 5 bases; unmatched bases: 6. Germline-derived CDR1 and CDR2 are SGHTA and FQGTGA. There are 15 residues in the CDR3. CDR3 bases: TGTGCCAGCAGCCCCTTAGCGGGAGGGGGAGATACGCAGTATTTT. Protein: CASSPLAGGGDTQYF.

The chain has TRBV6-6 and TRBJ1-1; a possible D gene is TRBD1 (5 bases). The V and J ends lost 6 bases and 6 bases respectively, with 17 bases between them. The CDR3 spans 14 residues. Germline V gives CDR1 MNHNY, CDR2 SVGAGI (reference sequence). This CDR3 reads CASRAGTALSEAFF. CDR3 bases: TGTGCCAGCAGGGCGGGGACGGCATTATCTGAAGCTTTCTTT.

The chain combines TRBV27 with TRBJ1-5, with 7 bases identical to TRBD1. J lost 3 bases, V lost 5 bases, and 7 bases had no gene match. The length of the CDR3 is 15 residues. Germline CDR1 reads MNHEY; CDR2 reads SMNVEV (reference sequence). The CDR3 is CASSPMTGNNQPQHF. In DNA form, the CDR3 reads TGTGCCAGCAGTCCAATGACAGGGAACAATCAGCCCCAGCATTTT.

The J gene is TRBJ2-5, the V gene TRBV28, with 8 nucleotides matching TRBD2. The J call may be mistaken, given a closer DNA end match to TRBJ2-7. This CDR3 has 12 residues. The V gene's germline CDR1 is MDHEN and CDR2 SYDVKM. The CDR3 region has the DNA TGTGCCAGCAGTTTAACTAGCGGCGAGCAGTACTTC. Translation gives CASSLTSGEQYF.

The chain is built from TRBV7-6 and TRBJ2-6, with TRBD2 matching 10 bases. The CDR3 runs 18 residues. V was clipped by 2 bases and J by 2 bases; unmatched bases: 6. CDR1 and CDR2 (germline): SGHVS, FNYEAQ. The CDR3 loop is CASSLLAGVLAGANVLTF. CDR3 in DNA: TGTGCCAGCAGCTTACTAGCGGGAGTTTTAGCTGGGGCCAACGTCCTGACTTTC.

This clone was detected only once. The chain has TRBV25-1 and TRBJ2-7; 8 nucleotides agree with TRBD2. The CDR3 is 15 residues long. The germline V gene has CDR1 MGHDK and CDR2 SYGVNS. V trimming: 1 base; J trimming: 3 bases; junction bases outside the gene matches: 5. The CDR3 DNA is TGTGCCAGCAGTGAATTGGGAAGCGGGGGCTACGAGCAGTACTTC. Residues: CASSELGSGGYEQYF.

The V gene is TRBV30, the J gene TRBJ2-1, with D possibly TRBD1 on 5 matching bases. Trimming stripped 0 bases from V and 0 bases from J, with 9 bases between. The V gene's germline CDR1 is GTSNPN and CDR2 SVGIG (reference sequence). There are 15 residues in the CDR3. The CDR3, as DNA: TGTGCCTGGAGTGTCCCGACAGTCTCCTACAATGAGCAGTTCTTC. Its translation is CAWSVPTVSYNEQFF.

J is TRBJ1-2 and V is TRBV4-1, with D hard to call. CDR1 and CDR2 (germline): MGHRA, YSYEKL. This CDR3 contains 14 residues. The V end lost 1 base, the J end lost 6 bases, and 12 bases lay between the germline ends. CDR3 sequence: CASSQAPGRDGYTF. In nucleotides, the CDR3 is TGCGCCAGCAGCCAAGCGCCGGGGAGGGATGGCTACACCTTC.

The chain uses TRBV7-2 and TRBJ2-1; D is possibly TRBD2 (5 bases). V lost 4 bases to trimming and J lost 8 bases, with 18 bases between them. Per germline, CDR1 SGHTA and CDR2 FQGNSA. The CDR3 extends over 15 amino acids. CDR3 nucleotide sequence: TGTGCCAGCAGCTCCGGGATCAACCTGGTCTATGAGCAGTTCTTC. This codes for CASSSGINLVYEQFF. Filled out from reference TRBV7-2 and TRBJ2-1, the complete variable domain reads GAGVSQSPSNKVTEKGKDVELRCDPISGHTALYWYRQSLGQGLEFLIYFQGNSAPDKSGLPSDRFSAERTGGSVSTLTIQRTQQEDSAVYLCASSSGINLVYEQFFGPGTRLTVL.

The rearrangement links TRBV28 to TRBJ2-7, with TRBD2 identical over 12 bases. Germline CDR1 reads MDHEN; CDR2 reads SYDVKM. This CDR3 has 17 amino acids. V lost 7 bases to trimming and J lost 7 bases; unmatched junction nucleotides: 17. The CDR3 sequence: CASTSPLGLAGGPEQYF. CDR3 nucleotide sequence: TGTGCCAGCACCTCCCCCTTGGGGCTAGCGGGAGGGCCTGAGCAGTACTTC.

The CDR3 spells CASSFDSGQWNTIYF. The CDR3 region has the DNA TGTGCCAGCAGTTTCGACTCCGGTCAGTGGAACACCATATATTTT. The chain joins TRBV28 to TRBJ1-3; D gene unclear. The CDR3 contains 15 residues. CDR1 MDHEN and CDR2 SYDVKM come from the germline V gene. The V end lost 3 bases, the J end lost 7 bases, and 16 bases lay between the germline ends.

The J gene is TRBJ2-1, the V gene TRBV5-1; 8 positions agree with TRBD2. Germline V CDR1 and CDR2: SGHRS, YFSETQ. This CDR3 has 14 residues. Germline trimming cut 6 bases from V and 10 bases from J; bases unmatched to any gene: 12. Here the CDR3 reads CASIPGLGVGEQFF. The CDR3 bases are TGCGCCAGCATCCCGGGACTAGGGGTCGGGGAGCAGTTCTTC. The full variable domain, rest sourced from reference TRBV5-1 and TRBJ2-1, is KAGVTQTPRYLIKTRGQQVTLSCSPISGHRSVSWYQQTPGQGLQFLFEYFSETQRNKGNFPGRFSGRQFSNSRSEMNVSTLELGDSALYLCASIPGLGVGEQFFGPGTRLTVL.

The chain couples TRBV7-3 to TRBJ2-2, with D unclear. CDR3 size: 12 residues. Germline V CDR1 and CDR2: SGHTA, FQGTGA. Deletions cut 5 bases from V and 6 bases from J, with 7 bases between. The CDR3 spells CASSAGSGELFF. The CDR3 nucleotides read TGTGCCAGCAGCGCAGGCTCCGGGGAGCTGTTTTTT.

To note about this clone: In the same sample, other DNA sequences code for this CDR3. The chain carries TRBV7-2 and TRBJ1-2; 7 nucleotides agree with TRBD1. Trimming took 5 bases from V and 4 from J; bases not matched to a gene: 4. This CDR3 has 13 amino acids. Germline V lookup: CDR1 SGHTA, CDR2 FQGNSA. CDR3 sequence (DNA): TGTGCCAGCAGCCCACAGGGGTCCTATGGCTACACCTTC. It specifies CASSPQGSYGYTF.

The J gene is TRBJ2-5, the V gene TRBV30; 7 nucleotides line up with TRBD1. The J call may be faulty, since TRBJ2-7 better matches the DNA end. There are 13 residues in the CDR3. CDR1 is GTSNPN and CDR2 is SVGIG in the germline V gene (reference sequence). Here the CDR3 reads CAWARDSSYEQYF. The DNA for the CDR3 is TGTGCCTGGGCCCGGGACAGCTCCTACGAGCAGTACTTC.

The J gene is TRBJ2-7, the V gene TRBV20-1, with D unresolved. The germline CDR1 and CDR2 sequences are DFQATT and SNEGSKA (reference sequence). The CDR3 loop spans 11 amino acids. Trimming stripped 1 base from V and 6 bases from J, with 7 bases between. The CDR3 loop is CSARAVLEQYF. DNA of the CDR3: TGCAGTGCTAGAGCGGTTCTCGAGCAGTACTTC.

This clone was detected a few times. The V call is TRBV2, the J call TRBJ2-6, with 7 positions matching TRBD1. CDR1 is SNHLY, CDR2 FYNNEI, per germline. This CDR3 comprises 15 residues. V lost 5 bases and J lost 1; bases outside the gene matches: 2. The CDR3 DNA sequence: TGTGCCAGCAGTACGACAGGGTCTGGGGCCAACGTCCTGACTTTC. Translating it yields CASSTTGSGANVLTF.

The CDR3 region has the DNA TGTGCCTGGAGTGGCGGGGTTAACACCGGGGAGCTGTTTTTT. This sequence encodes CAWSGGVNTGELFF. This chain joins TRBV30 and TRBJ2-2; tentatively, D is TRBD2 (6 bases). The germline V and J ends were trimmed by 1 base and 2 bases, with 8 bases remaining between them. Germline loops: CDR1 GTSNPN, CDR2 SVGIG (reference sequence). This CDR3 is 14 amino acids long.